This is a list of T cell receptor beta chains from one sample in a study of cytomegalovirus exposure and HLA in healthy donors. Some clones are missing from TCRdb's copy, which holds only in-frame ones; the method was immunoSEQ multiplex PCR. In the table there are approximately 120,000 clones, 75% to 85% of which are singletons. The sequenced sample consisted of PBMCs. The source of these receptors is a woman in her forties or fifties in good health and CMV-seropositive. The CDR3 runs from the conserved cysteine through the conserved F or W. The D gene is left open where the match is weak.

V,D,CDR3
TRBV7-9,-,CASSFSQGHNYGYTF
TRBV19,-,CASSIGGGGYQPQHF
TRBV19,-,CASTQGLNTEAFF
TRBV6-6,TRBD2,CASSYVAGGDTQYF
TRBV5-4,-,CASSAGQRLNYGYTF
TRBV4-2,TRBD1,CASSHGPGQGDQPQHF
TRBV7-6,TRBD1,CASSSRDRGSPLHF
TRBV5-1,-,CASSPLMSGNTEAFF
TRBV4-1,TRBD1,CASSPLGTGGARTEAFF
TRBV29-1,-,CSVDWEGGHEQYF
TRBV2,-,CASTSRTPGDEQFF
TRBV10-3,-,CAISEGAAVNEQFF
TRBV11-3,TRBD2,CASSLRGGTSGGETQYF
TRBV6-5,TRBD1,CASSLTGINSPLHF
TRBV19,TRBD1,CASSGQGSNQPQHF
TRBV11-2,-,CASSFGRGTEAFF
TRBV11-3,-,CASSLDYYRGKSYGYTF
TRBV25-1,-,CASSNRQETQYF
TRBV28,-,CASSPPVITQYF
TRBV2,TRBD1,CASSSDRVYRNTQYF
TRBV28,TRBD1,CASSWGGDRGAREAFF
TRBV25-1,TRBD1,CASSSTGEAGNTIYF
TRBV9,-,CASSVGLQSTDTQYF
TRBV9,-,CASSVEGGNQPQHF
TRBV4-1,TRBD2,CASSQAVLAANTGELFF
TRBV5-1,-,CASSLWDSDTEAFF
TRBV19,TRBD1,CASSKVQGNYGYTF
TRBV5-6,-,CASSFLGGGATGELFF
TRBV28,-,CASSRTGYSGNTIYF
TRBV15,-,CATRRDLTWGVGLEKLFF
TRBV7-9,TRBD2,CASSLGSSGGWDEQFF
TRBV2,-,CASSERGSGQPQHF
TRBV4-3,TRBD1,CASSQSWTGISTDTQYF
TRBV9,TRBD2,CASSLAGAAYNEQFF
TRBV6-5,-,CASRAGFSGEQYF
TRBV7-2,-,CASSLGGANTGELFF
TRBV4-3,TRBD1,CASSQGQGGEKLFF
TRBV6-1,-,CASSEGLGQAGSYEQYF
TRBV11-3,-,CASSLGGSTYNEQFF
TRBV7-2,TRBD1,CASSLRGPQPQHF
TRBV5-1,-,CASSSRGITDTQYF
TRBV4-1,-,CASSQTSGGREAFF
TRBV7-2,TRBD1,CASRGGTGLGYTEAFF
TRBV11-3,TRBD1,CASSLGTVQETQYF
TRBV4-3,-,CASSQDPWVREAPLHF
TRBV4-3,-,CASSQEDGRSGNEQFF